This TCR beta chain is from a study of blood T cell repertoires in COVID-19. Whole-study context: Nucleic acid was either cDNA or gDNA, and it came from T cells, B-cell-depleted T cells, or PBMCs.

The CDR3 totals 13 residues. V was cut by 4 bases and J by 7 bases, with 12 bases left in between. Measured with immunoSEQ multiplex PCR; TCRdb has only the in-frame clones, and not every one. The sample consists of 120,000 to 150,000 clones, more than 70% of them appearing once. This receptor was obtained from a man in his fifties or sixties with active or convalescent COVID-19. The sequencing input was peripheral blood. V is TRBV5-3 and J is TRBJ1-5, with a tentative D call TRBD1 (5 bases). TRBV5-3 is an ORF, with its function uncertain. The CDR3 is CARSVANRQPQHF. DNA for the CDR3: TGTGCCAGAAGCGTGGCAAACAGGCAGCCCCAGCATTTT.